Shown below are 9 T cell receptor beta chains from a single sample sequenced in a study of response to subunit inactivated influenza vaccine (dated by TCRdb to 2016 to 2019). The receptor library was made with RT-PCR. TCRdb shows the sequencer as Illumina HiSeq 2500. TCRdb itself trimmed the public reads at Q25 with fastp, ran MiXCR and retained productive beta chains. Merged by CDR3 protein, the rows form single entries marked with the most common genes and DNA. The table for this sample lists 500,000 to 550,000 distinct CDR3 sequences; around a quarter of them were counted only once. The leading ten clones occupy approximately 3% of the sample. These data also formed part of another study, on T cells expressing NK-cell markers. That second report states: 5'RACE template switching, by which a universal primer site and unique molecular identifiers were added, was used to make TCR beta cDNA libraries.

The sample in question was CD4+ T cells sorted from PBMCs, obtained about 13 days after vaccination. Source of these receptors: a man between 50 and 59 years old who received an inactivated influenza vaccine. Donor details come from another sample of the same person, matched by shared clones.

V and J are TRBV11-3 and TRBJ1-1; possible D gene TRBD1, 6 bases. With 5 bases removed from V and 4 bases from J, the gap between germline ends came to 11 bases. Per the germline V gene, CDR1 is SGHNT and CDR2 is YENEEA. The CDR3 consists of 13 residues. The CDR3 loop is CASSKDRITEAFF. The CDR3 DNA is TGTGCCAGCAGCAAAGACAGGATCACTGAAGCTTTCTTT. Supplemented by reference TRBV11-3 and TRBJ1-1, the full variable domain reads EAGVVQSPRYKIIEKKQPVAFWCNPISGHNTLYWYLQNLGQGPELLIRYENEEAVDDSQLPKDRFSAERLKGVDSTLKIQPAELGDSAVYLCASSKDRITEAFFGQGTRLTVV.

This rearrangement joins TRBV6-2 or TRBV6-3 to TRBJ1-5, with 7 bases fitting TRBD1. Germline V gene lookup returns CDR1 MNHEY and CDR2 SVGEGT. This CDR3 region has 13 residues. Trimming removed 10 bases from V and 5 bases from J; junction bases left unmatched: 8. The CDR3: CAIGGGGYQPQHF. CDR3 bases: TGTGCCATTGGAGGAGGGGGCTATCAGCCCCAGCATTTT.

The chain is built from TRBV7-9 and TRBJ2-3; D gene unclear. Germline loops: CDR1 SEHNR, CDR2 FQNEAQ (reference sequence). With 8 bases removed from V and 0 bases from J, the gap between germline ends came to 9 bases. The CDR3 has 13 residues. The CDR3 DNA sequence: TGTGCCAGCGAGGATCCTAGCACAGATACGCAGTATTTT. It is translated as CASEDPSTDTQYF.

V and J are TRBV5-1 and TRBJ2-4; perhaps TRBD2 as D (6 bases). The V gene's germline CDR1 is SGHRS and CDR2 YFSETQ. The CDR3 sequence is 13 residues long. V was cut by 6 bases and J by 9 bases, with 16 bases left in between. This CDR3 is CASTLSGVGIQYF. The CDR3 DNA reads as TGCGCCAGCACCCTGTCGGGGGTCGGCATTCAGTACTTC.

The V and J genes are TRBV7-2 and TRBJ2-5; D unresolved. Germline V lookup: CDR1 SGHTA, CDR2 FQGNSA. Trimming cost V 1 base and J 5 bases, with 8 bases left between them. The CDR3 sequence is 13 residues long. CDR3 nucleotides: TGTGCCAGCAGCTTAGATGTGTGGGAGACCCAGTACTTC. This translates into CASSLDVWETQYF. Complete variable domain (other parts from reference TRBV7-2 and TRBJ2-5): GAGVSQSPSNKVTEKGKDVELRCDPISGHTALYWYRQSLGQGLEFLIYFQGNSAPDKSGLPSDRFSAERTGGSVSTLTIQRTQQEDSAVYLCASSLDVWETQYFGPGTRLLVL.

The chain links TRBV4-1 to TRBJ1-1, with TRBD1 matching 9 bases. V shed 4 bases, J shed 4 bases, and the junction held 13 bases outside the gene matches. This CDR3 is 17 amino acids long. The germline V gene encodes CDR1 MGHRA and CDR2 YSYEKL. CDR3 in DNA: TGCGCCAGCAGCCCATGGACAGGGGAACCTTTAGTCACTGAAGCTTTCTTT. This encodes CASSPWTGEPLVTEAFF.

The genes are TRBV20-1 and TRBJ2-7; 7 nucleotides line up with TRBD1. V shed 3 bases, J shed 4 bases, and the junction held 9 bases outside the gene matches. Germline CDR1 and CDR2: DFQATT and SNEGSKA (reference sequence). This CDR3 comprises 14 residues. DNA of the CDR3: TGCAGTGCTAGTGATAACAGGGGCCTGTACGAGCAGTACTTC. Translating gives CSASDNRGLYEQYF.

The chain combines TRBV12-3 or TRBV12-4 with TRBJ2-3; weak D call: TRBD2 (5 bases). V lost 2 bases and J 14 bases, leaving 14 bases between the germline ends. The CDR3 totals 12 residues. CDR3 in DNA: TGTGCCAGCAGTTTATATACGGGGAGTCGGTATTTT. Protein sequence: CASSLYTGSRYF.

CDR3 protein: CASSQATSSYNEQFF. The CDR3 coding sequence is TGCGCCAGCAGCCAGGCGACTAGCTCCTACAATGAGCAGTTCTTC. This chain connects TRBV4-3 to TRBJ2-1; TRBD2 might be the D (6 bases). Germline V gives CDR1 LGHNA, CDR2 YSLEER. CDR3 size: 15 residues. Trimming took 3 bases from V and 0 from J, leaving 9 bases between them.